The 7 T cell receptor beta chains given below trace back to one sample, sequenced in a study of T cell changes during pregnancy in multiple sclerosis. Here immunoSEQ multiplex PCR was the method, and the copy in TCRdb shows in-frame clones only, minus some. The table includes roughly 80,000 clones, approximately 89% detected once. The specimen comprised peripheral blood, sampled before pregnancy. These receptors all come from a female donor with multiple sclerosis, enrolled in a pregnancy study.

The CDR3 here is CASSYYRATGRGYTF. CDR3 nucleotides: TGTGCCAGCAGTTACTACCGAGCGACAGGCCGGGGCTACACCTTC. The chain couples TRBV6-5 to TRBJ1-2, with D possibly TRBD1 on 6 matching bases. Germline V CDR1 and CDR2: MNHEY, SVGAGI. The CDR3 is 15 amino acids. The V end lost 1 base, the J end lost 8 bases, and 17 bases lay between the germline ends.

CDR3 region: CASSDRGGSPETQYF. The CDR3 DNA reads as TGTGCCAGCAGCGATCGGGGGGGGTCCCCAGAGACCCAGTACTTC. V and J are TRBV9 and TRBJ2-5, with 8 bases lining up with TRBD2. The length of the CDR3 is 15 residues. Unmatched junction bases numbered 8, after V lost 3 bases and J lost 4 bases. Germline V CDR1 and CDR2: SGDLS, YYNGEE. The whole variable domain, filled in from reference TRBV9 and TRBJ2-5, reads DSGVTQTPKHLITATGQRVTLRCSPRSGDLSVYWYQQSLDQGLQFLIQYYNGEERAKGNILERFSAQQFPDLHSELNLSSLELGDSALYFCASSDRGGSPETQYFGPGTRLLVL.

This rearrangement joins TRBV6-1 to TRBJ2-1; TRBD2 matches at 8 bases. Germline V lookup: CDR1 MNHNS, CDR2 SASEGT. This CDR3 has 17 amino acids. Germline trimming cut 4 bases from V and 6 bases from J; bases unmatched to any gene: 14. As DNA, the CDR3 is TGTGCCAGCAGTGCCCCTCGAAGCGGGGGTGAATTCAATGAGCAGTTCTTC. Amino acid sequence: CASSAPRSGGEFNEQFF.

The chain combines TRBV6-7 with TRBJ1-5, with TRBD1 matching over 8 bases. TRBV6-7 is given ORF status, its function remaining uncertain. This CDR3 is built from 18 residues. V gave up 11 bases and J gave up 2 bases; unmatched junction bases: 20. This chain's CDR3 is CARPPIQTGAFGNQPQHF. The CDR3 region has the DNA TGTGCCCGACCCCCGATTCAGACAGGGGCGTTCGGCAATCAGCCCCAGCATTTT.

The chain carries TRBV13 and TRBJ1-1, with a possible D match to TRBD1 (5 bases). Looked up from germline, CDR1 is PRHDT and CDR2 is FYEKMQ (reference sequence). V was shortened by 6 bases and J by 2 bases, with 10 bases between the two germline ends. The CDR3 sequence is 13 residues long. The CDR3 nucleotides read TGTGCCAGCAGTGAGCAGGGTAACACTGAAGCTTTCTTT. Protein product: CASSEQGNTEAFF.

V gene TRBV11-2 combines with J gene TRBJ1-4; D call uncertain. This CDR3 spans 14 amino acids. V was trimmed by 4 bases and J by 4 bases, leaving 10 bases between them. Germline CDR1 is SGHAT and CDR2 is FQNNGV. CDR3 DNA sequence: TGTGCCAGCAGCTCGGAAGGGAGTAATGAAAAACTGTTTTTT. This sequence encodes CASSSEGSNEKLFF.

The rearrangement uses TRBV10-2 and TRBJ1-1, with D maybe TRBD1 (5 bases). CDR3 length: 13 residues. V was clipped by 2 bases and J by 1 base, with 5 bases between them. In germline, CDR1 is WSHSY, CDR2 SAAADI. DNA of the CDR3: TGCGCCAGCAGTGAGCAGGGGAACACTGAAGCTTTCTTT. The encoded protein is CASSEQGNTEAFF.